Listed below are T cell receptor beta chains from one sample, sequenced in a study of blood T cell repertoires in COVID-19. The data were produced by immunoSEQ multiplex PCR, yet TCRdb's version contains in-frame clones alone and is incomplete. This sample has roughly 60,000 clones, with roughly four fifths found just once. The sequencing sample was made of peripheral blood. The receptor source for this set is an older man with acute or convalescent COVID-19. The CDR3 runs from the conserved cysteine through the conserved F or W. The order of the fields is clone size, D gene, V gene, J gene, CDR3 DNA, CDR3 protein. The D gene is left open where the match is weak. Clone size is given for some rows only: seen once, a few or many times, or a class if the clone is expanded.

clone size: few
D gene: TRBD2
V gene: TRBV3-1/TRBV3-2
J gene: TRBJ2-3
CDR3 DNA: TGTGCCAGCAGCCAACTTCGGGGGGTTGTAACAGATACGCAGTATTTT
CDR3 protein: CASSQLRGVVTDTQYF

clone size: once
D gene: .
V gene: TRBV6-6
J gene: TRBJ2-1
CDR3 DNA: TGTGCCAGCAGTTTGGGAGTTCGGGGGACCGAGCAGTTCTTC
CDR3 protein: CASSLGVRGTEQFF

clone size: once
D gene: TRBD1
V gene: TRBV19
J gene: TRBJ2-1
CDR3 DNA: TGTGCCAGTAGGAGTCCCGGGACAGGGGGCTTTGAGCAGTTCTTC
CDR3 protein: CASRSPGTGGFEQFF

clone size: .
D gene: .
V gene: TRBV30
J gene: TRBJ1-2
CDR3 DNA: TGTGCCTGGAGCCTAACTCAATTACTCGGGGGCTACACCTTC
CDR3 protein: CAWSLTQLLGGYTF

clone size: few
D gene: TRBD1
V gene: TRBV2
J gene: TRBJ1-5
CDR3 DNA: TGTGCCAGCGCCCTCGACAGGGGTAATGCGCAGCCCCAGCATTTT
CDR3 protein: CASALDRGNAQPQHF

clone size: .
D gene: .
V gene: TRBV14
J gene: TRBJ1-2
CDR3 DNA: TGTGCCAGCAGCCAACTCAGGGGAACCCCCTATGGCTACACCTTC
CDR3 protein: CASSQLRGTPYGYTF

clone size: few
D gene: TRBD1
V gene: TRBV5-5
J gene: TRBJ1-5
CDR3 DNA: TGTGCCAGCAGCTCCGGGACAGCCGGATTGCCCCAGCATTTT
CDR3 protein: CASSSGTAGLPQHF

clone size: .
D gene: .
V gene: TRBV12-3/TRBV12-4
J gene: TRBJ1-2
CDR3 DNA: TGTGCCAGCAGTTTAGGGGAGTATGGCTACACCTTC
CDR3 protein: CASSLGEYGYTF

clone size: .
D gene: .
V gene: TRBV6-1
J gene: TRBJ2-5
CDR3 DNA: TGTGCCAGCAGTGACTGGGGGGGCCCTGTCCAAGAGACCCAGTACTTC
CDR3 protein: CASSDWGGPVQETQYF

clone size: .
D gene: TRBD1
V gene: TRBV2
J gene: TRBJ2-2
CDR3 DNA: TGTGCCAGCCGGGACAGCGAAACGAACACCGGGGAGCTGTTTTTT
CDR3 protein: CASRDSETNTGELFF

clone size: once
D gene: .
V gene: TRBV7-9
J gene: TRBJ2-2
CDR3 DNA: TGTGCCAGCAGCTTAGGGGGGCACACCGGGGAGCTGTTTTTT
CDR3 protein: CASSLGGHTGELFF

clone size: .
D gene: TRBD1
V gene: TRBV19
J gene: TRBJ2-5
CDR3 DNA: TGTGCCAGTAGCCCCGGACAGGCCGAAGAGACCCAGTACTTC
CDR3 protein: CASSPGQAEETQYF

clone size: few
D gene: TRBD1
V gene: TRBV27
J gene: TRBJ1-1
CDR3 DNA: TGTGCCAGCAGTACGACAGGGAGGACTGAAGCTTTCTTT
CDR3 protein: CASSTTGRTEAFF

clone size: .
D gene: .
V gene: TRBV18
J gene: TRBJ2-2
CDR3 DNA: TGTGCCAGCTCAGCTAACGGGGAGCTGTTTTTT
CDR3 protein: CASSANGELFF

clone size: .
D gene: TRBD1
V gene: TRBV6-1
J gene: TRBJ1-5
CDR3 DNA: TGTGCCAGCAGTGGCTCCGGGACAGGGCGATCATGGCCCCAGCATTTT
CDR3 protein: CASSGSGTGRSWPQHF

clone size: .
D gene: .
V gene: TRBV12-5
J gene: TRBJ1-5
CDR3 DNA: TGTGCTAGTGGTTTCGAGGCCAATCAGCCCCAGCATTTT
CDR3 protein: CASGFEANQPQHF

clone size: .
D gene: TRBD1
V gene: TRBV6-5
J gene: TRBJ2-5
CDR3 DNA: TGTGCCAGTTGGACAGGGGTCGGGGAGACCCAGTACTTC
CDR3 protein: CASWTGVGETQYF

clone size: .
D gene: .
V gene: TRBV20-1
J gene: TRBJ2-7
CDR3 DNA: TGCAGTGCTAGTTACGGGGGAGCCTCCTACGAGCAGTACTTC
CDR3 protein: CSASYGGASYEQYF

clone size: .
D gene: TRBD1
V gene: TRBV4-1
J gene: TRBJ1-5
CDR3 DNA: TGCGCCAGCAGTTTGGTAGGGGGCGCGGGTCAGCCCCAGCATTTT
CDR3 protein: CASSLVGGAGQPQHF

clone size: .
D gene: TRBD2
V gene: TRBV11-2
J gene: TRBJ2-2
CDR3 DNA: TGTGCCAGCAGCCGGGGGGGCCATAACACCGGGGAGCTGTTTTTT
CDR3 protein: CASSRGGHNTGELFF

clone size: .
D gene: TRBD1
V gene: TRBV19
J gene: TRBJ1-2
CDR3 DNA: TGTGCCAGTAGTGGGACCGCAGGGGGGTACGGCTACACCTTC
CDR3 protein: CASSGTAGGYGYTF

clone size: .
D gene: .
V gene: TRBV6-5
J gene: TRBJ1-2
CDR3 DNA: TGTGCCAGCAGTTACTCCAGGGGCACAGGGAATGGCTACACCTTC
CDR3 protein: CASSYSRGTGNGYTF

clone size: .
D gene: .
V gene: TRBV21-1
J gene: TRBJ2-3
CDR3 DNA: TGTGCCAGCAGCAAAGGCGATTTGGACAGAGCCTACACAGATACGCAGTATTTT
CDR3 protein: CASSKGDLDRAYTDTQYF

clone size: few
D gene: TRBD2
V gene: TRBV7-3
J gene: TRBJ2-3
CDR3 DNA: TGTGCCAGCAGTCCGTGGACTAGCGGGGGGAGGAATACGCAGTATTTT
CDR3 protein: CASSPWTSGGRNTQYF

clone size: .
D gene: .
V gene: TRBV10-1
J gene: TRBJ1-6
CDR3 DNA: TGCGCCAGCAGTGATTGGGCTATGACCTATAATTCACCCCTCCACTTT
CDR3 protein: CASSDWAMTYNSPLHF

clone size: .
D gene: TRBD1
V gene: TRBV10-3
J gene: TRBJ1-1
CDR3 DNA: TGTGCCATCAGTGAGAGACAGGGGAAAGCTGAAGCTTTCTTT
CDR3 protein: CAISERQGKAEAFF

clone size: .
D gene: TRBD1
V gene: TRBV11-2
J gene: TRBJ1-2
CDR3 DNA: TGTGCCAGCAGCAAACGACAGGGTGGATATGGCTACACCTTC
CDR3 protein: CASSKRQGGYGYTF

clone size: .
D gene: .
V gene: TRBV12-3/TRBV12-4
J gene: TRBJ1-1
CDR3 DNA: TGTGCCAGCAGGGCCCTTTCGAACACTGAAGCTTTCTTT
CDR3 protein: CASRALSNTEAFF

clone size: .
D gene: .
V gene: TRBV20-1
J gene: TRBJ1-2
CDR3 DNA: TGCAGTGCTAGTAATCTGCGGGACTATGGCTACACCTTC
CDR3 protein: CSASNLRDYGYTF

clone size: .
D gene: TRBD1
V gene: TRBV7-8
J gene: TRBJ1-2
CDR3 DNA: TGTGCCAGCAGCTTAGTCGCCGGGACAGGGTCTAACTATGGCTACACCTTC
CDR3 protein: CASSLVAGTGSNYGYTF

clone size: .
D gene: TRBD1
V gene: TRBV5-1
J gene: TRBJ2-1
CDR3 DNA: TGCGCCAGCAGTCACCTTGGACAGGGAAATCCTTTGACCCGGGGCAAGAGCTCCTACAATGAGCAGTTCTTC
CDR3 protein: CASSHLGQGNPLTRGKSSYNEQFF

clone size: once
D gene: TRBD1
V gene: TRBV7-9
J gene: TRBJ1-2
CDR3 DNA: TGTGCCAGCAGCGGGACCGGGACAGGGGGAGGTGGCTACACCTTC
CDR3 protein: CASSGTGTGGGGYTF

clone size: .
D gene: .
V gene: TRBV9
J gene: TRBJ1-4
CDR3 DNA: TGTGCCAGCAGCGTAGGAATCGGGGGGGCGCGTAAGGATGAAAAACTGTTTTTT
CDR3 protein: CASSVGIGGARKDEKLFF

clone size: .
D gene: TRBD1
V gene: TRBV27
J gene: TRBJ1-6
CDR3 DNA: TGTGCCAGCAGTTTATACGGGACAGGGAATTCACCCCTCCACTTT
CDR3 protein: CASSLYGTGNSPLHF

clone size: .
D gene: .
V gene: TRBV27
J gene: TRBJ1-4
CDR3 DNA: TGTGCCAGCAGTTTACGGTACGGGGTTAATGAAAAACTGTTTTTT
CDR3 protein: CASSLRYGVNEKLFF

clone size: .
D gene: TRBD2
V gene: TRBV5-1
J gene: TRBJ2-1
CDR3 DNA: TGCGCCAGCAGCTTCGTTCTAGCGGGGGGAGAGCAGTTCTTC
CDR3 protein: CASSFVLAGGEQFF

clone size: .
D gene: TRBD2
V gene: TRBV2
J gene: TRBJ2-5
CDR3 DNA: TGTGCCAGCAGTGTGGGACTAGCGGGGGGGCGGGAGACCCAGTACTTC
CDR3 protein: CASSVGLAGGRETQYF

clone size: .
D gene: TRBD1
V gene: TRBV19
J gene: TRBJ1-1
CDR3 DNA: TGTGCCAGTAGTTTACGGACAGGGCGGATGAACACTGAAGCTTTCTTT
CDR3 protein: CASSLRTGRMNTEAFF

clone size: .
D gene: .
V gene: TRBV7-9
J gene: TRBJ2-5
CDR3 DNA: TGTGCCAGCAGCTTGAGCTCGGGGGTGGGAGAGACCCAGTACTTC
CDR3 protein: CASSLSSGVGETQYF

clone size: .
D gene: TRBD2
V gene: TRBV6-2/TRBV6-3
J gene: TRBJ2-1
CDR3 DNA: TGTGCCAGCAGTTACGGACTAGACTACAATGAGCAGTTCTTC
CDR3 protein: CASSYGLDYNEQFF

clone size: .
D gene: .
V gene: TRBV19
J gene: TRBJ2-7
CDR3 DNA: TGTGCCAGTAGTATTGGGGCAGCCATCTCCTACGAGCAGTACTTC
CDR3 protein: CASSIGAAISYEQYF

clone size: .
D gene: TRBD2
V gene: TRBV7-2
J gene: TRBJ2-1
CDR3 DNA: TGTGCCAGCAGCCCGCCCAGACTAGCGGGGGTGCATGAGCAGTTCTTC
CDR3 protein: CASSPPRLAGVHEQFF

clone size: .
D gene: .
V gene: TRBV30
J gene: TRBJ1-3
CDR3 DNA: TGTGCCTGGAGTGGAGGGCAGGTTGGAAACACCATATATTTT
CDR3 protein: CAWSGGQVGNTIYF

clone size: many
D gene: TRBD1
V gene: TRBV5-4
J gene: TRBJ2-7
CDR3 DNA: TGTGCCAGCAGCTTGGAACAGGGGGCAGGAGAGCAGTACTTC
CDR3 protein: CASSLEQGAGEQYF

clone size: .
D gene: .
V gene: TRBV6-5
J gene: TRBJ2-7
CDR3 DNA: TGTGCCAGCAGTCAGACAGTAGGCGCACCCTACGAGCAGTACTTC
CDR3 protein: CASSQTVGAPYEQYF

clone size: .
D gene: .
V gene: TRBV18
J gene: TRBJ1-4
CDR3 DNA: TGTGCCAGCTCTCTCGGAGGAAACGGAAAACTGTTTTTT
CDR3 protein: CASSLGGNGKLFF

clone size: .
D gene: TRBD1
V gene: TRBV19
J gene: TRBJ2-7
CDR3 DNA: TGTGCCAGTAGTAGGGACAGGCTCGAGCAGTACTTC
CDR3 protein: CASSRDRLEQYF

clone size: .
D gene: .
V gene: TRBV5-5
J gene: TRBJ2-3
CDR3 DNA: TGTGCCAGCAGCTCAGGAATAAGGCGCGGGAGCACAGATACGCAGTATTTT
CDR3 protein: CASSSGIRRGSTDTQYF